These 23 T cell receptor beta chains were all obtained from the same sample, sequenced in a study of chemoradiotherapy in HPV16-positive cancers. Assay: immunoSEQ multiplex PCR; the TCRdb copy retains only in-frame clones and omits some. This sample has under 15,000 clones, with roughly nine tenths found just once. The sample consisted of blood, taken from a patient who underwent chemoradiotherapy. These receptor sequences come from a human donor with HPV-associated anogenital cancer.

This chain connects TRBV6-6 to TRBJ2-7; D is undetermined. Trimming left V 0 bases short and J 2 bases short, with 11 bases between. Germline V gene data show CDR1 as MNHNY and CDR2 as SVGAGI (reference sequence). CDR3 size: 15 residues. The CDR3 loop reads CASSYSLGPAYEQYF. The CDR3 nucleotides read TGTGCCAGCAGTTACTCGTTAGGGCCCGCCTACGAGCAGTACTTC.

The CDR3 sequence: CASSYSANGATGYTF. DNA for the CDR3: TGTGCCAGCAGTTACTCGGCAAATGGGGCGACAGGCTACACCTTC. The gene calls are TRBV6-5 and TRBJ1-2; D is perhaps TRBD1 (5 bases). V was cut by 0 bases and J by 8 bases, with 16 bases left in between. In germline, CDR1 is MNHEY, CDR2 SVGAGI. The CDR3 extends over 15 amino acids.

V usage is TRBV5-4 and J usage is TRBJ1-2; tentatively, D is TRBD1 (6 bases). In germline, CDR1 is SGHNT, CDR2 YYREEE (reference sequence). Trimming stripped 9 bases from V and 4 bases from J, with 28 bases between. This CDR3 has 17 amino acids. The CDR3 DNA reads TGTGCCACCAAGGGGGGCAGCGGAAGGGGATGGGGCTATGGCTACACCTTC. This sequence encodes CATKGGSGRGWGYGYTF. The full variable domain, its missing parts supplied by reference TRBV5-4 and TRBJ1-2, is ETGVTQSPTHLIKTRGQQVTLRCSSQSGHNTVSWYQQALGQGPQFIFQYYREEENGRGNFPPRFSGLQFPNYSSELNVNALELDDSALYLCATKGGSGRGWGYGYTFGSGTRLTVV.

The J gene is TRBJ1-2, the V gene TRBV7-8; unclear D gene. Germline lookup yields CDR1 SGHVS and CDR2 FQNEAQ. The V and J ends lost 1 base and 10 bases respectively, with 19 bases between them. The CDR3 has 15 amino acids. CDR3 protein: CASSLVGTAYASYTF. The CDR3 nucleotides are TGTGCCAGCAGCTTAGTTGGAACAGCGTACGCTTCCTACACCTTC. The whole variable domain, filled in from reference TRBV7-8 and TRBJ1-2, reads GAGVSQSPRYKVAKRGQDVALRCDPISGHVSLFWYQQALGQGPEFLTYFQNEAQLDKSGLPSDRFFAERPEGSVSTLKIQRTQQEDSAVYLCASSLVGTAYASYTFGSGTRLTVV.

This chain connects TRBV7-2 to TRBJ1-1, with 8 bases that match TRBD1. V lost 1 base and J lost 7; bases outside the gene matches: 11. This CDR3 has 16 amino acids. Germline CDR1 and CDR2: SGHTA and FQGNSA. The DNA of the CDR3 is TGTGCCAGCAGCTTAGGGCCTGATGGACAGGGTGGTGAAGCTTTCTTT. Its translation: CASSLGPDGQGGEAFF.

This clone was counted a few times. The CDR3 is CASSLLSGGKYGYTF. The CDR3 region has the DNA TGTGCCAGCAGCTTGCTCTCAGGGGGGAAGTATGGCTACACCTTC. The rearrangement links TRBV5-8 to TRBJ1-2, with 7 bases matching TRBD1. CDR3 length: 15 amino acids. Germline V lookup: CDR1 SGHTS, CDR2 YDEGEE. The V gene end was trimmed by 1 base and the J gene end by 5 bases; junction bases not matched to a gene: 8.

The rearrangement joins TRBV19 to TRBJ1-1; D gene ambiguous. Germline V gene data show CDR1 as LNHDA and CDR2 as SQIVND (reference sequence). The CDR3 is 14 residues long. With 3 bases removed from V and 5 bases from J, the gap between germline ends came to 13 bases. The CDR3 loop is CASSMRDLRTEAFF. The CDR3 coding sequence is TGTGCCAGTAGTATGCGGGATCTTAGAACTGAAGCTTTCTTT. Supplemented by reference TRBV19 and TRBJ1-1, the full variable domain reads DGGITQSPKYLFRKEGQNVTLSCEQNLNHDAMYWYRQDPGQGLRLIYYSQIVNDFQKGDIAEGYSVSREKKESFPLTVTSAQKNPTAFYLCASSMRDLRTEAFFGQGTRLTVV.

The genes are TRBV5-4 and TRBJ2-4; weak D call: TRBD1 (6 bases). The CDR3 totals 17 residues. Between the trimmed V and J ends, which lost 2 bases and 2 bases, there was a span of 17 bases. The germline V gene encodes CDR1 SGHNT and CDR2 YYREEE (reference sequence). CDR3 protein: CASSFNAGTKTKNIQYF. The CDR3 nucleotides are TGTGCCAGCAGCTTCAATGCCGGGACAAAGACCAAAAACATTCAGTACTTC.

A few counts support this clone. The rearrangement uses TRBV5-5 and TRBJ2-5, with a tentative D call TRBD2 (7 bases). V was shortened by 0 bases and J by 5 bases, with 11 bases between the two germline ends. This CDR3 is built from 14 residues. Germline-derived CDR1 and CDR2 are SGHKS and YYEKEE (reference sequence). The CDR3 nucleotides are TGTGCCAGCAGCTTGGAGGGGGGGAGGGAGACCCAGTACTTC. Translated: CASSLEGGRETQYF.

The CDR3 nucleotides are TGTGCCAGTAGTATGTCGGGAGGAGGGAGAAGTAACTCACCCCTCCACTTT. Translating gives CASSMSGGGRSNSPLHF. The chain carries TRBV19 and TRBJ1-6, with D unclear. This CDR3 has 17 residues. V was clipped by 3 bases and J by 10 bases, with 22 bases between them. Germline CDR1 reads LNHDA; CDR2 reads SQIVND (reference sequence).

The chain is built from TRBV5-1 and TRBJ2-3; possibly TRBD2 for D (7 bases). V gave up 5 bases and J gave up 2 bases, with 12 bases separating them. The CDR3 is made up of 14 amino acids. Germline assignment: CDR1 SGHRS and CDR2 YFSETQ. The DNA of the CDR3 is TGCGCCAGCAGTCGGGGGGCCCCCACAGATACGCAGTATTTT. Encoded protein: CASSRGAPTDTQYF.

This chain joins TRBV30 and TRBJ2-5, with 8 bases that match TRBD2. This CDR3 comprises 13 residues. With V trimmed by 3 bases and J by 6 bases, 6 bases remained unmatched. Germline lookup yields CDR1 GTSNPN and CDR2 SVGIG (reference sequence). The CDR3 spells CAWRVGGGKTQYF. CDR3 nucleotide sequence: TGTGCCTGGAGGGTCGGGGGGGGAAAGACCCAGTACTTC.

The gene calls are TRBV6-1 and TRBJ1-1; no firm D call. CDR1 is MNHNS and CDR2 is SASEGT in the germline V gene. The V end lost 6 bases, the J end lost 1 base, and 12 bases lay between the germline ends. The CDR3 is 14 residues long. The CDR3 is CASRKVPGNTEAFF. CDR3 nucleotides: TGTGCCAGCAGGAAAGTTCCCGGGAACACTGAAGCTTTCTTT.

V and J are TRBV5-1 and TRBJ2-3; D call uncertain. This CDR3 has 14 residues. CDR1 is SGHRS and CDR2 is YFSETQ in the germline V gene. With 5 bases removed from V and 2 bases from J, the gap between germline ends came to 12 bases. CDR3 in amino acids: CASSVVGYTDTQYF. CDR3 DNA sequence: TGCGCCAGCAGTGTGGTTGGGTACACAGATACGCAGTATTTT. The variable domain in full, completed from reference TRBV5-1 and TRBJ2-3, reads KAGVTQTPRYLIKTRGQQVTLSCSPISGHRSVSWYQQTPGQGLQFLFEYFSETQRNKGNFPGRFSGRQFSNSRSEMNVSTLELGDSALYLCASSVVGYTDTQYFGPGTRLTVL.

The chain employs TRBV18 and TRBJ2-3; D might be TRBD2 (5 bases). The germline CDR1 and CDR2 sequences are KGHSH and LQKENI. There are 12 residues in the CDR3. V was pared by 4 bases and J by 4 bases, with 6 bases between. CDR3 sequence reads: CASSRAADTQYF. The CDR3 DNA follows: TGTGCCAGCTCACGAGCGGCAGATACGCAGTATTTT.

V is TRBV6-1 and J is TRBJ2-3, with D perhaps TRBD1 (5 bases). Germline lookup yields CDR1 MNHNS and CDR2 SASEGT. The V end lost 2 bases, the J end lost 6 bases, and 12 bases lay between the germline ends. This CDR3 has 14 residues. The CDR3 coding sequence is TGTGCCAGCAGTGAATTAGCAGGGCGGGATACGCAGTATTTT. Encoded protein: CASSELAGRDTQYF.

The chain is built from TRBV25-1 and TRBJ1-1, with 10 bases that match TRBD1. J gave up 1 base and V 6 bases, and 8 bases lay outside the gene matches. The germline V gene has CDR1 MGHDK and CDR2 SYGVNS. This CDR3 region has 16 residues. DNA for the CDR3: TGTGCCAGCAGGCCGGGACAGGGGTTAGAGAACACTGAAGCTTTCTTT. It codes for CASRPGQGLENTEAFF. The full variable domain, rest sourced from reference TRBV25-1 and TRBJ1-1, is EADIYQTPRYLVIGTGKKITLECSQTMGHDKMYWYQQDPGMELHLIHYSYGVNSTEKGDLSSESTVSRIRTEHFPLTLESARPSHTSQYLCASRPGQGLENTEAFFGQGTRLTVV.

This chain links TRBV25-1 with TRBJ2-2; D remains ambiguous. Trimming left V 4 bases short and J 1 base short, with 10 bases between. The CDR3 has 15 residues. Germline V gene data show CDR1 as MGHDK and CDR2 as SYGVNS. This CDR3 is CASSGYDMNTGELFF. As DNA, the CDR3 is TGTGCCAGCAGTGGATATGACATGAACACCGGGGAGCTGTTTTTT. The full variable domain, completed using reference TRBV25-1 and TRBJ2-2, is EADIYQTPRYLVIGTGKKITLECSQTMGHDKMYWYQQDPGMELHLIHYSYGVNSTEKGDLSSESTVSRIRTEHFPLTLESARPSHTSQYLCASSGYDMNTGELFFGEGSRLTVL.

The V gene is TRBV5-6, the J gene TRBJ2-3; D gene unclear. CDR3 length equals 14 residues. Germline CDR1 and CDR2: SGHDT and YYEEEE. The V end was cut by 1 base, the J end by 1 base, with 7 bases between. This CDR3 is CASSLLDGTDTQYF. The CDR3 coding sequence is TGTGCCAGCAGCTTGCTAGACGGCACAGATACGCAGTATTTT.

This chain links TRBV21-1 with TRBJ1-1; TRBD1 is the table's D call and was not checked against the DNA. TRBV21-1 is a pseudogene locus. The CDR3 is 15 residues long. CDR3 sequence: CASSTGTGGNTEAFF. DNA of the CDR3: TGTGCCAGCAGCACGGGGACAGGGGGGAACACTGAAGCTTTCTTT.

The rearrangement uses TRBV6-5 and TRBJ1-1; 8 nucleotides agree with TRBD1. Per the germline V gene, CDR1 is MNHEY and CDR2 is SVGAGI. With 2 bases clipped from V and 11 bases from J, the junction kept 4 bases outside the gene matches. There are 12 residues in the CDR3. CDR3 DNA sequence: TGTGCCAGCAGTTACGGGGGACAGGTGGCTTTCTTT. Protein product: CASSYGGQVAFF.

The chain uses TRBV6-5 and TRBJ1-2; a possible D gene is TRBD1 (5 bases). Trimming stripped 7 bases from V and 4 bases from J, with 10 bases between. The CDR3 runs to 12 residues. Germline V CDR1 and CDR2: MNHEY, SVGAGI. The CDR3 DNA is TGTGCCAGCAAAGTGGGGGGCTATGGCTACACCTTC. Residues: CASKVGGYGYTF.

The rearrangement links TRBV9 to TRBJ1-1; D perhaps matches TRBD1 (6 bases). Trimming removed 4 bases at V and 0 bases at J, with 13 bases between. The germline gives CDR1 SGDLS, CDR2 YYNGEE. This CDR3 has 15 residues. This chain's CDR3 is CASSSRTALNTEAFF. The CDR3 DNA reads as TGTGCCAGCAGCTCTCGGACAGCGTTGAACACTGAAGCTTTCTTT.